This TCR beta chain was profiled in a study of T cell responses to AZD1222 COVID-19 vaccine. General study findings and limits: Regions left unmutated in variants are reportedly the target of nearly half of spike-specific TCRs.

A few counts support this clone. The target antigen is unknown. Sequencing was performed with immunoSEQ multiplex PCR; in TCRdb, only in-frame clones are kept and a portion is missing. The data contain about 80,000 clones, approximately 83% of them singletons. This sample comprised peripheral blood, obtained 28 days after the second AZD1222 dose. The TCR was taken from an adult who received the AZD1222 COVID-19 vaccine.

CDR3 amino acids: CASSVAYRASNTEAFF. DNA of the CDR3: TGTGCCAGCAGCGTAGCTTACAGGGCTTCGAACACTGAAGCTTTCTTT. This chain connects TRBV9 to TRBJ1-1; D may be TRBD1 (6 bases). V gave up 0 bases and J gave up 1 base, with 13 bases separating them. This CDR3 has 16 residues. The V gene's germline CDR1 is SGDLS and CDR2 YYNGEE.